The 20 T cell receptor beta chains given below trace back to one sample, sequenced in a study of cytomegalovirus exposure and HLA in healthy donors (TCRdb year 2017). The library was produced with the immunoSEQ multiplex PCR assay. The multiplex PCR relied on a mix of 60 forward primers for TCR Vbeta segments and 13 reverse primers for TCR Jbeta segments. Not all clones reach the TCRdb copy of this immuneACCESS table, which keeps in-frame sequences only. Checked studies attribute under half of the gap to unresolved V genes and leave the rest unexplained. The sample table holds 120,000 to 150,000 clones, of which over 80% were seen once. About 1.2% of the sample is held by the ten biggest clonotypes. Sequenced input: PBMCs. The source of these receptors is a female donor in good health and CMV-seronegative.

This rearrangement joins TRBV4-1 to TRBJ2-7; 7 bases match TRBD1. Per germline, CDR1 MGHRA and CDR2 YSYEKL. V dropped 2 bases and J dropped 2; count of bases not matched to a gene: 3. The CDR3 has 14 amino acids. The CDR3 DNA follows: TGCGCCAGCAGCCAACAAGACAGGGCCTACGAGCAGTACTTC. Protein sequence: CASSQQDRAYEQYF.

Notes on this clone: Other DNA sequences in this sample translate to the same CDR3. This chain links TRBV29-1 with TRBJ1-2; no definite D call. The CDR3 is 12 residues long. Trimming left V 6 bases short and J 0 bases short, with 8 bases between. Germline CDR1 is SQVTM and CDR2 is ANQGSEA. In DNA form, the CDR3 reads TGCAGCGTAGGTACAGCTAACTATGGCTACACCTTC. It codes for CSVGTANYGYTF.

The CDR3 nucleotides are TGTGCCAGCAGCCAAGAGGACAGGGTATGGGAGACCCAGTACTTC. This gives the protein CASSQEDRVWETQYF. V is TRBV14 and J is TRBJ2-5; 8 nucleotides agree with TRBD1. Germline V gives CDR1 SGHDN, CDR2 FVKESK. The CDR3 loop spans 15 amino acids. Losses at the gene ends were 0 bases for V and 5 bases for J; bases not matched to a gene: 5.

The genes are TRBV18 and TRBJ1-1; D not certain. This CDR3 spans 13 amino acids. Germline CDR1 is KGHSH and CDR2 is LQKENI. V lost 2 bases to trimming and J lost 1 base, with 5 bases between them. The CDR3 loop is CASSPVENTEAFF. In DNA form, the CDR3 reads TGTGCCAGCTCACCAGTAGAGAACACTGAAGCTTTCTTT. Full variable domain (remainder filled in from reference TRBV18 and TRBJ1-1): NAGVMQNPRHLVRRRGQEARLRCSPMKGHSHVYWYRQLPEEGLKFMVYLQKENIIDESGMPKERFSAEFPKEGPSILRIQQVVRGDSAAYFCASSPVENTEAFFGQGTRLTVV.

This clone was seen a single time. The chain joins TRBV5-4 to TRBJ2-5; 11 positions match TRBD2. Germline V gene sequence: CDR1 SGHNT, CDR2 YYREEE (reference sequence). CDR3 length: 13 amino acids. CDR3 sequence: CAKGTSGQETQYF. For the CDR3, the DNA is TGTGCTAAAGGGACTAGCGGCCAAGAGACCCAGTACTTC.

J is TRBJ2-3 and V is TRBV18; perhaps TRBD2 as D (5 bases). The germline CDR1 and CDR2 sequences are KGHSH and LQKENI. The CDR3 has 16 amino acids. Deletions cut 0 bases from V and 5 bases from J, with 15 bases between. The DNA of the CDR3 is TGTGCCAGCTCACCACCAGTCAGAGCGGTGGAAGATACGCAGTATTTT. Its protein product is CASSPPVRAVEDTQYF.

V is TRBV9 and J is TRBJ1-1; TRBD1 matches at 7 bases. This CDR3 contains 15 residues. Germline trimming cut 3 bases from V and 1 base from J; bases unmatched to any gene: 6. Looked up from germline, CDR1 is SGDLS and CDR2 is YYNGEE. For the CDR3, the DNA is TGTGCCAGCAGCGGAGGGTGGACAGGGAACACTGAAGCTTTCTTT. This gives the protein CASSGGWTGNTEAFF. The entire variable domain, with the rest obtained from reference TRBV9 and TRBJ1-1, is as follows: DSGVTQTPKHLITATGQRVTLRCSPRSGDLSVYWYQQSLDQGLQFLIQYYNGEERAKGNILERFSAQQFPDLHSELNLSSLELGDSALYFCASSGGWTGNTEAFFGQGTRLTVV.

This chain links TRBV6-4 with TRBJ1-1, with D hard to call. This CDR3 has 13 residues. Per the germline V gene, CDR1 is MRHNA and CDR2 is SNTAGT. V was pared by 5 bases and J by 1 base, with 8 bases between. This CDR3 reads CASSSQENTEAFF. Written as DNA, the CDR3 is TGTGCCAGCAGTTCGCAGGAGAACACTGAAGCTTTCTTT.

V gene TRBV11-3 combines with J gene TRBJ1-1; no clear D gene. CDR1 and CDR2 from the germline V gene are SGHNT and YENEEA. The CDR3 extends over 12 amino acids. Trimming removed 4 bases at V and 4 bases at J, with 7 bases between. The CDR3: CASSSLGTEAFF. In DNA form, the CDR3 reads TGTGCCAGCAGCTCCCTCGGCACTGAAGCTTTCTTT. The full variable domain, with the rest looked up from reference TRBV11-3 and TRBJ1-1, is EAGVVQSPRYKIIEKKQPVAFWCNPISGHNTLYWYLQNLGQGPELLIRYENEEAVDDSQLPKDRFSAERLKGVDSTLKIQPAELGDSAVYLCASSSLGTEAFFGQGTRLTVV.

V is TRBV27 and J is TRBJ2-1; D is undetermined. The CDR3 runs to 14 residues. Germline lookup yields CDR1 MNHEY and CDR2 SMNVEV (reference sequence). Deletions cut 4 bases from V and 0 bases from J, with 7 bases between. CDR3 loop: CASSWSSSYNEQFF. For the CDR3, the DNA is TGTGCCAGCAGTTGGAGTAGCTCCTACAATGAGCAGTTCTTC.

This clone has only one observation. The chain carries TRBV5-1 and TRBJ1-1; the D is unclear. The CDR3 is 15 residues long. Germline V lookup: CDR1 SGHRS, CDR2 YFSETQ. The germline V and J ends were trimmed by 0 bases and 2 bases, with 11 bases remaining between them. CDR3 residues: CASSLGAGLNTEAFF. CDR3 nucleotide sequence: TGCGCCAGCAGCTTGGGTGCAGGTCTAAACACTGAAGCTTTCTTT.

J is TRBJ2-6 and V is TRBV9, with D uncertain. Germline V gene sequence: CDR1 SGDLS, CDR2 YYNGEE. The CDR3 runs 15 residues. V was trimmed by 0 bases and J by 0 bases, leaving 4 bases between them. The CDR3 nucleotides read TGTGCCAGCAGCGTAGTTAGCTCTGGGGCCAACGTCCTGACTTTC. This translates into CASSVVSSGANVLTF.

The rearrangement joins TRBV2 to TRBJ1-5; 7 nucleotides agree with TRBD1. The CDR3 extends over 14 amino acids. The germline gives CDR1 SNHLY, CDR2 FYNNEI. After removal of 5 bases from V and 7 bases from J, the junction contained 8 bases not matched to a gene. The CDR3 loop reads CASSLTGQDQPQHF. CDR3 DNA sequence: TGTGCCAGCAGTCTGACAGGGCAGGACCAGCCCCAGCATTTT.

V and J are TRBV7-9 and TRBJ1-2; TRBD1 is a possible D gene (5 bases). Germline V CDR1 and CDR2: SEHNR, FQNEAQ (reference sequence). The V end lost 8 bases, the J end lost 4 bases, and 8 bases lay between the germline ends. The CDR3 spans 11 residues. The CDR3 region is CASSGGYGYTF. The DNA for the CDR3 is TGTGCCAGCTCCGGGGGCTATGGCTACACCTTC.

V gene TRBV11-2 combines with J gene TRBJ2-2, with a weak D call TRBD1 (5 bases). Germline V gene sequence: CDR1 SGHAT, CDR2 FQNNGV. The CDR3 has 14 residues. V was cut by 7 bases and J by 5 bases, with 14 bases left in between. CDR3: CASTQARQTGELFF. CDR3 bases: TGTGCCAGCACTCAAGCGAGACAGACCGGGGAGCTGTTTTTT.

The V call is TRBV6-5, the J call TRBJ2-5; D gene uncertain. The V and J ends lost 0 bases and 2 bases respectively, with 13 bases between them. Germline V gene lookup returns CDR1 MNHEY and CDR2 SVGAGI. The CDR3 contains 16 residues. The DNA of the CDR3 is TGTGCCAGCAGTTACTCGCCCCCCGACGGGCAAGAGACCCAGTACTTC. Protein product: CASSYSPPDGQETQYF.

The rearrangement joins TRBV19 to TRBJ2-2; D is possibly TRBD1 (5 bases). This CDR3 is 13 amino acids long. Trimming stripped 5 bases from V and 7 bases from J, with 11 bases between. Germline CDR1 reads LNHDA; CDR2 reads SQIVND (reference sequence). The CDR3 spells CASSWTRVGELFF. The CDR3 region has the DNA TGTGCCAGTAGTTGGACACGGGTCGGGGAGCTGTTTTTT.

The rearrangement uses TRBV7-9 and TRBJ2-7; D perhaps matches TRBD1 (6 bases). V lost 5 bases and J 0 bases, leaving 8 bases between the germline ends. This CDR3 comprises 13 residues. Germline V gene lookup returns CDR1 SEHNR and CDR2 FQNEAQ (reference sequence). As DNA, the CDR3 is TGTGCCAGCAGCCCGGACAGCTCCTACGAGCAGTACTTC. It is translated as CASSPDSSYEQYF.

Note on this clone: Lacking the conserved final phenylalanine or tryptophan, this CDR3 likely reflects a read error. V is TRBV6-5 and J is TRBJ1-1; the D gene is possibly TRBD1 (5 bases). This CDR3 spans 14 amino acids. Germline V gene lookup returns CDR1 MNHEY and CDR2 SVGAGI. Trimming shortened V by 3 bases and J by 1 base, and 9 bases separated the two germline ends. CDR3 nucleotides: TGTGCCAGCAGTTATCTTCAGGGGAACACTGAAGCTTTCGTT. It translates to CASSYLQGNTEAFV.

V is TRBV19 and J is TRBJ2-7; perhaps TRBD2 as D (5 bases). Trimming cost V 2 bases and J 4 bases, with 9 bases left between them. The CDR3 has 13 amino acids. Germline CDR1 LNHDA, CDR2 SQIVND (reference sequence). In DNA, the CDR3 is TGTGCCAGTAGTATAAGTCGGGGTTACGAGCAGTACTTC. Encoded protein: CASSISRGYEQYF.